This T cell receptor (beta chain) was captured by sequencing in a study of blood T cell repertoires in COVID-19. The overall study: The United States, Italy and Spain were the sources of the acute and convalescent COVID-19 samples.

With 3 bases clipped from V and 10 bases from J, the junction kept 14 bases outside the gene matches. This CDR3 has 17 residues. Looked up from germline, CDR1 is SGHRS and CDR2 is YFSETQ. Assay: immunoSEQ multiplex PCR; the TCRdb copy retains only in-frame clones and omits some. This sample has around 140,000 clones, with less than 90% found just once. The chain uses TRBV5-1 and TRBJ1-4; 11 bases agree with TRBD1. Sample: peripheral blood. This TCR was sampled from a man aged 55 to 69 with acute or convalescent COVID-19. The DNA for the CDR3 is TGCGCCAGCAGCTCGACCCAACCGGGACAGGGGGTCGGAAAACTGTTTTTT. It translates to CASSSTQPGQGVGKLFF.